This T cell receptor (beta chain) was found in a study of blood T cell repertoires in COVID-19. The overall study: Material from acute and convalescent COVID-19 was sourced from the United States, Italy and Spain. Sample material is recorded as cDNA or gDNA derived from T cells, B-cell-depleted T cells, or PBMCs.

In this sample, this clone turned up once. Trimming removed 0 bases from V and 3 bases from J; junction bases left unmatched: 5. The CDR3 runs 15 residues. The V gene's germline CDR1 is PRHDT and CDR2 FYEKMQ (reference sequence). As originally analysed: Using reference gene primer amplification, nucleated cell counts were estimated. Sequencing used immunoSEQ multiplex PCR; TCRdb keeps in-frame clones, though not all of them. The V and J calls and the clone size are those of that table, but D and trimming were determined from the DNA. The data hold more than 70,000 clones, with about 82% observed a single time.

This sequence joins TRBV13 and TRBJ2-7; 7 bases agree with TRBD2. This receptor was obtained from a woman aged 80 or over with active or convalescent COVID-19. The sequenced sample was peripheral blood. The DNA for the CDR3 is TGTGCCAGCAGCTTAGGAGGGACTACCTTCTACGAGCAGTACTTC. Translation: CASSLGGTTFYEQYF.